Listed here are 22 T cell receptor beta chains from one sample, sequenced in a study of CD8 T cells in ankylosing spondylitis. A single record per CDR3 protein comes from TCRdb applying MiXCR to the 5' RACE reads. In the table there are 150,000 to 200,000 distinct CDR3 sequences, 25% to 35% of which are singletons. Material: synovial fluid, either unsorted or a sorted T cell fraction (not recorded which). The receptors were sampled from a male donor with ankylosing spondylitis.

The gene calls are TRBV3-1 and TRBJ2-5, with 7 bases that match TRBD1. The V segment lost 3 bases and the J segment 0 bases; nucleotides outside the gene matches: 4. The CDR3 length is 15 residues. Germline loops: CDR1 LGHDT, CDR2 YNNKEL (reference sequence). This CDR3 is CASSQAGTDQETQYF. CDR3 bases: TGTGCCAGCAGCCAGGCCGGGACAGACCAAGAGACCCAGTACTTC.

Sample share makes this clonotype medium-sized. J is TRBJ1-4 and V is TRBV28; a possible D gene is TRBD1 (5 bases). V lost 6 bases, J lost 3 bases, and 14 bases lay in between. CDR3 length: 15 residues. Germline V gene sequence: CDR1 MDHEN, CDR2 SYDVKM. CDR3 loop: CASSPGGDPNEKLFF. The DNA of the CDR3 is TGTGCCAGCAGCCCGGGGGGGGATCCTAATGAAAAACTGTTTTTT. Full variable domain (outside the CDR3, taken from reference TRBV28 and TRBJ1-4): DVKVTQSSRYLVKRTGEKVFLECVQDMDHENMFWYRQDPGLGLRLIYFSYDVKMKEKGDIPEGYSVSREKKERFSLILESASTNQTSMYLCASSPGGDPNEKLFFGSGTQLSVL.

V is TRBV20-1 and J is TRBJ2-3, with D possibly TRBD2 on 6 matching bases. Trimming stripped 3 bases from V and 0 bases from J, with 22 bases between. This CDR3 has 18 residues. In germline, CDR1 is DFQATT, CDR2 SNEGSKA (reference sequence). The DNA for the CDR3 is TGCAGTGCTAGTCGACGACTAGTCCTCTCTTCTAGCACAGATACGCAGTATTTT. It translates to CSASRRLVLSSSTDTQYF.

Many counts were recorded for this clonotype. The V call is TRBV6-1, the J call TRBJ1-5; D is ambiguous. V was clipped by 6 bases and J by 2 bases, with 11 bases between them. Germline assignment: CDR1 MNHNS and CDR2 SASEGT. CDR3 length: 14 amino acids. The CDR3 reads CASSRGEGNQPQHF. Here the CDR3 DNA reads TGTGCCAGCAGCCGCGGGGAGGGCAATCAGCCCCAGCATTTT.

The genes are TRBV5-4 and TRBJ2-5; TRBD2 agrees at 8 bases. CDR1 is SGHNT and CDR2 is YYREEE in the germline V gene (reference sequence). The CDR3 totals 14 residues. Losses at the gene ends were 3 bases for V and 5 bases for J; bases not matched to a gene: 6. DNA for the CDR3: TGTGCCAGCAGCTCCGGACCGGGGGGGGAGACCCAGTACTTC. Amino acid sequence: CASSSGPGGETQYF.

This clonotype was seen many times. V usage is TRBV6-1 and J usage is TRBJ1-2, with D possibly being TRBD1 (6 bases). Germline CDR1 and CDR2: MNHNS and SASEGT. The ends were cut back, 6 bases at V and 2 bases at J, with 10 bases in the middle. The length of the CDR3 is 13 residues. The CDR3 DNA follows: TGTGCCAGCAGCCCGGGACACAACTATGGCTACACCTTC. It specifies CASSPGHNYGYTF.

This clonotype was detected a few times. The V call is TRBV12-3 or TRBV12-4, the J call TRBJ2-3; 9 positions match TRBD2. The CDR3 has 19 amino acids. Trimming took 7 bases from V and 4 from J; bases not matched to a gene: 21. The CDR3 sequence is CASKRDRGSGSPTSDTQYF. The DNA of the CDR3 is TGTGCCAGCAAACGAGATCGGGGTAGCGGGAGCCCAACCTCAGATACGCAGTATTTT.

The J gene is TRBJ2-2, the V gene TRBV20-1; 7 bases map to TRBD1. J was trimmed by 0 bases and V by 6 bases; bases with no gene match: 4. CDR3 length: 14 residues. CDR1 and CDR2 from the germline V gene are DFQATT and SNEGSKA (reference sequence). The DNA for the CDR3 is TGCAGTGCATGGGGACAGTCGAACACCGGGGAGCTGTTTTTT. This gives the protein CSAWGQSNTGELFF.

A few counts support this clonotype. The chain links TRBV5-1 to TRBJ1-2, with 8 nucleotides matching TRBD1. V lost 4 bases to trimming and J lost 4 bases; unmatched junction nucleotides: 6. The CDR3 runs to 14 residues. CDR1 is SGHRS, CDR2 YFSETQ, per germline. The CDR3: CASSIGTGSYGYTF. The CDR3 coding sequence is TGCGCCAGCAGCATAGGGACAGGATCCTATGGCTACACCTTC.

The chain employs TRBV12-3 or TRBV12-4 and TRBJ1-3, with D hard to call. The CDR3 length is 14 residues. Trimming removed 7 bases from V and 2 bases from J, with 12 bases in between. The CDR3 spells CASTPTVPGNTIYF. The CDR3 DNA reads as TGTGCCAGCACCCCGACGGTTCCTGGAAACACCATATATTTT.

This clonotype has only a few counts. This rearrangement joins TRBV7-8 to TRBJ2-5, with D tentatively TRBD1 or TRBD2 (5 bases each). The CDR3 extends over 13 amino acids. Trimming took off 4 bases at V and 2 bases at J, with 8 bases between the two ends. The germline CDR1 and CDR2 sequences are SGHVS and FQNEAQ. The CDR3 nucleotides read TGTGCCAGCAGCTGGGGACCTCAAGAGACCCAGTACTTC. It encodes CASSWGPQETQYF.

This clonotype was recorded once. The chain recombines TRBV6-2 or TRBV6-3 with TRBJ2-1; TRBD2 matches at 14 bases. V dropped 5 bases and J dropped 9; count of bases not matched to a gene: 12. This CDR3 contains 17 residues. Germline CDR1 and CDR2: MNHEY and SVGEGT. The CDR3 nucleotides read TGTGCCAGCAGTCAACCGAGACTAGCGGGAGGGGTTAGTGAGCAGTTCTTC. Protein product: CASSQPRLAGGVSEQFF.

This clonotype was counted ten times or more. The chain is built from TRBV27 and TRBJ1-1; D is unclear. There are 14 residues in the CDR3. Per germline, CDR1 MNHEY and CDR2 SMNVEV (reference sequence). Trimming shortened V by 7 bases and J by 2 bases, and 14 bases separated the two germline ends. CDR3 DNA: TGTGCCAGCACCATCAGCGGTAAAAACACTGAAGCTTTCTTT. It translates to CASTISGKNTEAFF.

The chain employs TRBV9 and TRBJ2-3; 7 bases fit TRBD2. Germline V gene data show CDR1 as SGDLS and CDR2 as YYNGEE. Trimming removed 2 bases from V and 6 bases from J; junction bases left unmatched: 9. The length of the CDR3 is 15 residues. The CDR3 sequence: CASSVAGERVDTQYF. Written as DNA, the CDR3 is TGTGCCAGCAGCGTGGCGGGGGAGCGGGTGGATACGCAGTATTTT. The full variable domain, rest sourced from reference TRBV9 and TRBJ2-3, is DSGVTQTPKHLITATGQRVTLRCSPRSGDLSVYWYQQSLDQGLQFLIQYYNGEERAKGNILERFSAQQFPDLHSELNLSSLELGDSALYFCASSVAGERVDTQYFGPGTRLTVL.

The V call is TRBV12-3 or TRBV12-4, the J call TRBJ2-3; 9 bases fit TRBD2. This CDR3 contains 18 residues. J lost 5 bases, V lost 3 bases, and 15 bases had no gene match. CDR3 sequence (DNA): TGTGCCAGCAGTTTCGGCAGGGGTAGCGGGAGAGAAGGAGATACGCAGTATTTT. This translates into CASSFGRGSGREGDTQYF.

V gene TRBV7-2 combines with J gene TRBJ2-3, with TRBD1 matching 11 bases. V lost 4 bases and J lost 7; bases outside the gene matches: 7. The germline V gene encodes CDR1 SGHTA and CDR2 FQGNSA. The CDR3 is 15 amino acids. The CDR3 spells CASSSPDRGRYTQYF. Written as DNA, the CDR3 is TGTGCCAGCAGCTCCCCGGACAGGGGGCGTTATACGCAGTATTTT.

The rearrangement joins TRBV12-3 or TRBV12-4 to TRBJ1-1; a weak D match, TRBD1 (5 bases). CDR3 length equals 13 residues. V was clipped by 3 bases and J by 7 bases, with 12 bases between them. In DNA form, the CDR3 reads TGTGCCAGCAGTTTCGGTCAGGGAAGTGAAGCTTTCTTT. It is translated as CASSFGQGSEAFF.

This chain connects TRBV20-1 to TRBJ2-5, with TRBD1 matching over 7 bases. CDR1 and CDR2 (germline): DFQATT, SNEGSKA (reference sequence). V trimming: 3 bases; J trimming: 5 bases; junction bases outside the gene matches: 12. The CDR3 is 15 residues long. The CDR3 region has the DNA TGCAGTGCTAGTATCGGGGCAGGGGGAAGTGAGACCCAGTACTTC. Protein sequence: CSASIGAGGSETQYF.

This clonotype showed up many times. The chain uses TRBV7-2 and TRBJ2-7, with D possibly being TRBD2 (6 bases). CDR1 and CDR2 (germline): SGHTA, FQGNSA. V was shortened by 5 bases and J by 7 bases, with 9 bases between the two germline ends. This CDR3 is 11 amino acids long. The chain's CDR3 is CASSRSGEQYF. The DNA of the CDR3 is TGTGCCAGCAGCCGGAGCGGGGAGCAGTACTTC.

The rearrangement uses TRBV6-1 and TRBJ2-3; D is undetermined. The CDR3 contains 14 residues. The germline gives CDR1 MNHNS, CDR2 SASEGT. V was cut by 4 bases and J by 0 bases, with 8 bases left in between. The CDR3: CASSAGRSTDTQYF. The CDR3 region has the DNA TGTGCCAGCAGTGCCGGCAGGAGCACAGATACGCAGTATTTT.

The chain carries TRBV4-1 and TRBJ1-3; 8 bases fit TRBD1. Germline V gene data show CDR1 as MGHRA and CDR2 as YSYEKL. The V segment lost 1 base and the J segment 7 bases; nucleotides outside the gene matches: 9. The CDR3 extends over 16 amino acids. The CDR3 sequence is CASSQAGQGIRNTIYF. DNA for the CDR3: TGCGCCAGCAGCCAAGCTGGACAGGGAATTCGGAACACCATATATTTT.

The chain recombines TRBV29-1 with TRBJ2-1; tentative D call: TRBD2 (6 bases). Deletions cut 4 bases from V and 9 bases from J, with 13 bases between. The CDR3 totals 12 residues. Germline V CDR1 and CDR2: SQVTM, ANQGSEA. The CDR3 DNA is TGCAGCGTTGGGGGGGAGCGCGGTGAGCAGTTCTTC. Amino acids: CSVGGERGEQFF.